The subject of this entry is one TCR beta chain. The antigen is unknown. This record comes from a study of response to subunit inactivated influenza vaccine. TCRdb re-called the RT-PCR reads through MiXCR, storing one row per CDR3 protein. The table has roughly 700,000 distinct CDR3 sequences, around 14% seen once. V shed 7 bases, J shed 4 bases, and the junction held 12 bases outside the gene matches. CDR3 length: 15 amino acids. Study-wide findings and caveats: That few new T cells are recruited by each seasonal influenza vaccination was the authors' suggestion.

The sample was PBMCs from blood, taken 11 to 12 days after vaccination. This rearrangement joins TRBV12-3 or TRBV12-4 to TRBJ2-7, with 8 bases lining up with TRBD1. This TCR came from a man in his fifties or sixties who received an inactivated influenza vaccine. DNA for the CDR3: TGTGCCAGCACCCTGGGGACAGGAGGAAGATACGAGCAGTACTTC. Translated, it gives CASTLGTGGRYEQYF.